Listed here are 8 T cell receptor beta chains from one sample, sequenced in a study of cytomegalovirus exposure and HLA in healthy donors. Assay used: immunoSEQ multiplex PCR; TCRdb lists only in-frame clones, some missing. In the table there are tens of thousands of clones, around four fifths of which are singletons. The sequenced sample was PBMCs. All receptors derive from a man aged 30 to 45 in good health and CMV-seronegative.

The chain uses TRBV27 and TRBJ2-1; possible D gene TRBD1, 5 bases. The CDR3 extends over 16 amino acids. Germline V lookup: CDR1 MNHEY, CDR2 SMNVEV (reference sequence). V was clipped by 5 bases and J by 0 bases, with 14 bases between them. This CDR3 reads CASSPLPGYSYNEQFF. DNA of the CDR3: TGTGCCAGCAGTCCGTTACCAGGGTACTCCTACAATGAGCAGTTCTTC.

This clone is medium-sized within its sample. V gene TRBV6-1 combines with J gene TRBJ1-2, with D uncertain. Germline CDR1 and CDR2: MNHNS and SASEGT. V was trimmed by 8 bases and J by 4 bases, leaving 17 bases between them. This CDR3 contains 14 residues. The CDR3 loop reads CASVARPGSYGYTF. The CDR3 nucleotides read TGTGCCAGCGTCGCCCGCCCGGGTAGCTATGGCTACACCTTC.

The V and J genes are TRBV25-1 and TRBJ1-3; 7 nucleotides agree with TRBD1. Germline values: CDR1 MGHDK, CDR2 SYGVNS. The CDR3 contains 16 residues. The J segment lost 4 bases and the V segment lost 3 bases, leaving 9 bases of the junction unmatched. CDR3 DNA: TGTGCCAGCAGTGACCTTAGACAGGGTAAAGGAAACACCATATATTTT. It encodes CASSDLRQGKGNTIYF. Combining the CDR3 with reference TRBV25-1 and TRBJ1-3 gives the whole variable domain EADIYQTPRYLVIGTGKKITLECSQTMGHDKMYWYQQDPGMELHLIHYSYGVNSTEKGDLSSESTVSRIRTEHFPLTLESARPSHTSQYLCASSDLRQGKGNTIYFGEGSWLTVV.

This chain links TRBV5-1 with TRBJ1-2; possibly TRBD1 for D (5 bases). CDR3 size: 12 residues. Looked up from germline, CDR1 is SGHRS and CDR2 is YFSETQ. Trimming cost V 0 bases and J 7 bases, with 7 bases left between them. DNA for the CDR3: TGCGCCAGCAGCTTGGACAGGTTTGGCTACACCTTC. The encoded protein is CASSLDRFGYTF.

The V and J genes are TRBV6-1 and TRBJ2-1; 10 bases fit TRBD1. CDR1 and CDR2 (germline): MNHNS, SASEGT. With 3 bases clipped from V and 3 bases from J, the junction kept 2 bases outside the gene matches. The CDR3 totals 15 residues. The CDR3 spells CASSEGTGDYNEQFF. As DNA, the CDR3 is TGTGCCAGCAGTGAGGGGACAGGGGACTACAATGAGCAGTTCTTC.

The chain's CDR3 is CASRQTGGYTEAFF. DNA for the CDR3: TGTGCCAGCAGGCAAACAGGGGGCTATACTGAAGCTTTCTTT. The V gene is TRBV7-2, the J gene TRBJ1-1; 9 nucleotides align to TRBD1. The CDR3 is 14 residues long. Unmatched junction bases numbered 7, after V lost 6 bases and J lost 5 bases. Germline CDR1 and CDR2: SGHTA and FQGNSA.

The chain joins TRBV4-1 to TRBJ2-4; D unresolved. The CDR3 is 14 amino acids. Germline V gene data show CDR1 as MGHRA and CDR2 as YSYEKL. V lost 0 bases and J lost 10, with 13 bases in between. CDR3 protein: CASSQDSPPLIQYF. CDR3 sequence (DNA): TGCGCCAGCAGCCAAGATTCTCCCCCGTTGATTCAGTACTTC.

V and J are TRBV4-1 and TRBJ2-7, with D possibly TRBD2 on 6 matching bases. The CDR3 is 15 amino acids. CDR1 is MGHRA and CDR2 is YSYEKL in the germline V gene. Deletions cut 4 bases from V and 0 bases from J, with 13 bases between. The CDR3 protein is CASSPRGSSSYEQYF. CDR3 DNA: TGCGCCAGCAGCCCACGGGGGTCGTCCTCCTACGAGCAGTACTTC.